Presented here are 24 T cell receptor beta chains from one specimen sequenced in a study of T cells in tuberculosis. Stated time point: new active TB diagnosis, blood taken before or within 7 days of starting treatment. Data came from immunoSEQ multiplex PCR; TCRdb stores just in-frame clones and leaves some out. The sample has tens of thousands of clones; approximately 86% are singletons. The sequencing used PBMCs, collected at tuberculosis diagnosis. These receptor sequences come from an adult with tuberculosis.

This chain uses TRBV19 with TRBJ1-4; the D gene is possibly TRBD1 (5 bases). Per germline, CDR1 LNHDA and CDR2 SQIVND (reference sequence). The CDR3 is 15 residues long. Trimming cost V 6 bases and J 2 bases, with 13 bases left between them. The CDR3 loop reads CASSKSGLTNEKLFF. The CDR3 nucleotides read TGTGCCAGTAGCAAATCGGGACTGACTAATGAAAAACTGTTTTTT.

This clone has just one count. The chain carries TRBV9 and TRBJ2-2; possible D gene TRBD1, 6 bases. Per the germline V gene, CDR1 is SGDLS and CDR2 is YYNGEE. CDR3 length: 14 residues. Between the trimmed V and J ends, which lost 3 bases and 5 bases, there was a span of 11 bases. In DNA form, the CDR3 reads TGTGCCAGCAGCGGTACAACAGGGACCGGGGAGCTGTTTTTT. This translates into CASSGTTGTGELFF.

V gene TRBV5-8 combines with J gene TRBJ2-1, with a tentative D call TRBD1 (5 bases). This CDR3 is 14 amino acids long. The germline V gene encodes CDR1 SGHTS and CDR2 YDEGEE. V dropped 1 base and J dropped 0 bases, with 5 bases sitting between them. The CDR3: CASSLQGSYNEQFF. CDR3 nucleotide sequence: TGTGCCAGCAGCTTGCAGGGCTCCTACAATGAGCAGTTCTTC.

The chain has TRBV28 and TRBJ2-5; possible D gene TRBD1, 5 bases. The germline V gene has CDR1 MDHEN and CDR2 SYDVKM. The CDR3 covers 13 residues. The V and J ends lost 8 bases and 1 base respectively, with 11 bases between them. CDR3 protein: CASLSRGQETQYF. CDR3 bases: TGTGCCAGCCTTTCTAGGGGCCAAGAGACCCAGTACTTC.

This clone was seen a handful of times. CDR3: CSVEEDGGDYEQYF. The CDR3 coding sequence is TGCAGCGTTGAAGAGGACGGCGGGGACTACGAGCAGTACTTC. V gene TRBV29-1 combines with J gene TRBJ2-7, with D possibly being TRBD2 (6 bases). This CDR3 is built from 14 residues. The V end lost 0 bases, the J end lost 3 bases, and 12 bases lay between the germline ends. CDR1 is SQVTM, CDR2 ANQGSEA, per germline.

The sample holds a few counts of this clone. This chain links TRBV14 with TRBJ2-2, with D unclear. Germline V gene data show CDR1 as SGHDN and CDR2 as FVKESK. V lost 8 bases and J 7 bases, leaving 17 bases between the germline ends. The CDR3 has 14 amino acids. CDR3 bases: TGTGCCAGCCGGATCTCTGGGCTGGGCGGGGAGCTGTTTTTT. Residues: CASRISGLGGELFF.

V gene TRBV6-5 combines with J gene TRBJ2-1, with 7 positions matching TRBD1. Germline V gene lookup returns CDR1 MNHEY and CDR2 SVGAGI. There are 12 residues in the CDR3. J was trimmed by 10 bases and V by 7 bases; bases with no gene match: 7. The CDR3 loop reads CASTEGAGEQFF. In DNA form, the CDR3 reads TGTGCCAGCACCGAGGGGGCAGGAGAGCAGTTCTTC.

J is TRBJ2-2 and V is TRBV6-5; 7 bases line up with TRBD1. V dropped 0 bases and J dropped 6; count of bases not matched to a gene: 7. The CDR3 is 16 residues long. Germline-derived CDR1 and CDR2 are MNHEY and SVGAGI. The CDR3 reads CASSYSATGVAGELFF. The CDR3 nucleotides are TGTGCCAGCAGTTACTCCGCTACAGGGGTGGCCGGGGAGCTGTTTTTT.

This clone was counted a few times. J is TRBJ2-3 and V is TRBV7-3, with no clear D. Germline CDR1 and CDR2: SGHTA and FQGTGA. The germline V and J ends were trimmed by 2 bases and 5 bases, with 14 bases remaining between them. The CDR3 runs to 15 residues. CDR3 coding DNA: TGTGCCAGCAGCTTAGGCGGAACGAATCAAGATACGCAGTATTTT. Protein product: CASSLGGTNQDTQYF.

The chain recombines TRBV6-1 with TRBJ1-2; weak D call: TRBD1 (5 bases). Looked up from germline, CDR1 is MNHNS and CDR2 is SASEGT. The CDR3 consists of 13 residues. The ends were cut back, 7 bases at V and 5 bases at J, with 14 bases in the middle. The CDR3 spells CASMFREFYGYTF. DNA for the CDR3: TGTGCCAGCATGTTCAGGGAATTTTATGGCTACACCTTC.

The chain couples TRBV9 to TRBJ1-3; D uncertain. Germline-derived CDR1 and CDR2 are SGDLS and YYNGEE. The CDR3 covers 17 residues. The V end lost 0 bases, the J end lost 0 bases, and 13 bases lay between the germline ends. CDR3 nucleotide sequence: TGTGCCAGCAGCGTAGGAGGCCTATCCCTCTCTGGAAACACCATATATTTT. Its protein product is CASSVGGLSLSGNTIYF. Full variable domain (outside the CDR3, taken from reference TRBV9 and TRBJ1-3): DSGVTQTPKHLITATGQRVTLRCSPRSGDLSVYWYQQSLDQGLQFLIQYYNGEERAKGNILERFSAQQFPDLHSELNLSSLELGDSALYFCASSVGGLSLSGNTIYFGEGSWLTVV.

The chain is built from TRBV27 and TRBJ1-2, with D possibly matching TRBD1 (5 bases). CDR1 and CDR2 (germline): MNHEY, SMNVEV (reference sequence). Trimming stripped 4 bases from V and 8 bases from J, with 17 bases between. The CDR3 extends over 14 amino acids. CDR3 sequence (DNA): TGTGCCAGCAGTTCCGCGGGGACCCGGAGAGGCTACACCTTC. Its translation is CASSSAGTRRGYTF.

In this sample, this clone turned up once. V usage is TRBV5-6 and J usage is TRBJ2-5; 8 positions agree with TRBD1. The J call may be in error: the DNA end matches TRBJ2-7 better. This CDR3 contains 15 residues. Germline CDR1 SGHDT, CDR2 YYEEEE. CDR3 sequence: CASSSGTGVGYEQYF. The CDR3 coding sequence is TGTGCCAGCAGCTCCGGGACAGGAGTGGGATACGAGCAGTACTTC.

This chain connects TRBV28 to TRBJ2-1, with 10 bases fitting TRBD2. Unmatched junction bases numbered 5, after V lost 5 bases and J lost 4 bases. CDR3 length equals 15 residues. Germline-derived CDR1 and CDR2 are MDHEN and SYDVKM. Here the CDR3 reads CASSLAGALYNEQFF. Written as DNA, the CDR3 is TGTGCCAGCAGTCTAGCGGGAGCCCTATACAATGAGCAGTTCTTC.

This chain connects TRBV28 to TRBJ2-7, with D perhaps matching TRBD2 (6 bases). Germline CDR1 MDHEN, CDR2 SYDVKM. V was cut by 6 bases and J by 2 bases, with 14 bases left in between. CDR3 length: 14 amino acids. The CDR3 DNA reads as TGTGCCAGCAGGAGGACGGGAGCCCCCTACGAGCAGTACTTC. Translated, it gives CASRRTGAPYEQYF.

The chain uses TRBV7-9 and TRBJ1-4, with 7 nucleotides matching TRBD1. Unmatched junction bases numbered 8, after V lost 11 bases and J lost 5 bases. The length of the CDR3 is 13 residues. Germline values: CDR1 SEHNR, CDR2 FQNEAQ (reference sequence). The CDR3 sequence is CAGLGQRNEKLFF. The CDR3 DNA follows: TGTGCCGGCTTGGGACAGAGGAATGAAAAACTGTTTTTT.

The chain carries TRBV29-1 and TRBJ1-4; D remains unclear. V was shortened by 7 bases and J by 5 bases, with 17 bases between the two germline ends. CDR1 SQVTM and CDR2 ANQGSEA come from the germline V gene. This CDR3 region has 14 residues. CDR3 DNA: TGCAGCGCTCTACCGGGAGCTATGAATGAAAAACTGTTTTTT. It encodes CSALPGAMNEKLFF.

The chain combines TRBV19 with TRBJ1-1; D gene unclear. The V gene's germline CDR1 is LNHDA and CDR2 SQIVND (reference sequence). This CDR3 comprises 16 residues. Trimming took off 0 bases at V and 0 bases at J, with 11 bases between the two ends. In DNA, the CDR3 is TGTGCCAGTAGTATAGATCGGGGAACCATGAACACTGAAGCTTTCTTT. It yields the protein CASSIDRGTMNTEAFF. Together with reference TRBV19 and TRBJ1-1, the CDR3 gives the full variable domain: DGGITQSPKYLFRKEGQNVTLSCEQNLNHDAMYWYRQDPGQGLRLIYYSQIVNDFQKGDIAEGYSVSREKKESFPLTVTSAQKNPTAFYLCASSIDRGTMNTEAFFGQGTRLTVV.

The gene calls are TRBV11-3 and TRBJ2-7, with TRBD1 as a possible D gene (5 bases). V gave up 5 bases and J gave up 5 bases, with 10 bases separating them. Germline CDR1 SGHNT, CDR2 YENEEA. The CDR3 runs to 12 residues. The chain's CDR3 is CASSQSTDEQYF. CDR3 DNA: TGTGCCAGCAGCCAATCGACAGACGAGCAGTACTTC.

The V and J genes are TRBV4-3 and TRBJ1-2; the match to TRBD1 covers 10 bases. From germline, CDR1 is LGHNA and CDR2 YSLEER. The CDR3 is 14 amino acids. Germline trimming cut 5 bases from V and 7 bases from J; bases unmatched to any gene: 7. DNA for the CDR3: TGCGCCAGCAGCTTGAGGACAGGGGGGCTTGGCTACACCTTC. It specifies CASSLRTGGLGYTF.

The J gene is TRBJ2-3, the V gene TRBV4-2; 7 nucleotides align to TRBD2. This CDR3 is 16 amino acids long. The V gene's germline CDR1 is LGHNA and CDR2 YNFKEQ. Trimming cost V 2 bases and J 1 base; bases outside gene matches: 6. CDR3 sequence (DNA): TGTGCCAGCAGCCAAACGCTAGCGGCCCGCACAGATACGCAGTATTTT. Translated, it gives CASSQTLAARTDTQYF.

The rearrangement links TRBV4-3 to TRBJ2-4, with D tentatively TRBD1 (5 bases). This CDR3 spans 14 amino acids. Trimming cost V 0 bases and J 5 bases, with 8 bases left between them. The V gene's germline CDR1 is LGHNA and CDR2 YSLEER. The CDR3 reads CASSQDLTENIQYF. The CDR3, as DNA: TGCGCCAGCAGCCAAGATCTGACAGAAAACATTCAGTACTTC.

The chain carries TRBV11-2 and TRBJ1-2, with D hard to call. From germline, CDR1 is SGHAT and CDR2 FQNNGV. Trimming removed 5 bases at V and 7 bases at J, with 11 bases between. The CDR3 totals 12 residues. The CDR3 here is CASSITEGGYTF. The CDR3 bases are TGTGCCAGCAGCATAACGGAGGGTGGCTACACCTTC.

V usage is TRBV29-1 and J usage is TRBJ2-7, with 12 bases matching TRBD2. Germline V gives CDR1 SQVTM, CDR2 ANQGSEA. The CDR3 covers 14 residues. Trimming cost V 5 bases and J 7 bases; bases outside gene matches: 9. CDR3 protein: CSVRTSGRLGEQYF. The CDR3 coding sequence is TGCAGCGTTCGTACTAGCGGGAGGCTGGGGGAGCAGTACTTC.